This T cell receptor beta chain was captured in a study of OX40 agonist ivuxolimab in advanced cancers. Only in-frame clones appear in the TCRdb table, and some are missing; sequencing was by immunoSEQ multiplex PCR. The sample consists of approximately 82,000 clones, about 90% of them appearing once. CDR1 is MGHRA, CDR2 YSYEKL, per germline. The CDR3 covers 15 residues. This clone was observed a single time. At one of its ends the junction is not consistent with the germline gene, which may arise from a read error. This chain links TRBV4-1 with TRBJ2-1; D remains ambiguous. The sample in question was CD4+ or CD8+ T cells sorted from blood, obtained in a trial of the OX40 agonist ivuxolimab. This TCR was recovered from an adult with an advanced solid tumor such as melanoma, head and neck, liver or kidney cancer. This CDR3 is CASSQERRVIDEQFF. DNA for the CDR3: TGCGCCAGCAGTCAAGAGAGAAGAGTCATCGATGAGCAGTTCTTC.